A single sample gave rise to the 21 T cell receptor beta chains below, sequenced in a study of cytomegalovirus exposure and HLA in healthy donors. Primers: 60 Vbeta forward and 13 Jbeta reverse. Repertoires were generated with immunoSEQ multiplex PCR, while TCRdb's copy carries only in-frame clones and drops some. The sample lists about 140,000 clones, 82% occurring once. Specimen: PBMCs. All receptors derive from a male donor in good health and CMV-seronegative.

This chain connects TRBV9 to TRBJ2-7, with D maybe TRBD1 (5 bases). Germline V gene data show CDR1 as SGDLS and CDR2 as YYNGEE. The V end lost 0 bases, the J end lost 1 base, and 11 bases lay between the germline ends. There are 15 residues in the CDR3. The chain's CDR3 is CASSVESGKSYEQYF. The CDR3, as DNA: TGTGCCAGCAGCGTAGAGTCAGGGAAGTCCTACGAGCAGTACTTC.

This clone was counted once. This chain links TRBV30 with TRBJ2-5; no clear D gene. The V gene's germline CDR1 is GTSNPN and CDR2 SVGIG (reference sequence). This CDR3 is built from 13 residues. Trimming left V 5 bases short and J 2 bases short, with 12 bases between. The CDR3 sequence is CAWSQLLQETQYF. CDR3 coding DNA: TGTGCCTGGTCCCAGTTACTACAAGAGACCCAGTACTTC.

The chain carries TRBV10-1 and TRBJ2-2; 13 bases fit TRBD2. Germline values: CDR1 WNHNN, CDR2 SYGVQD (reference sequence). J lost 4 bases, V lost 0 bases, and 2 bases had no gene match. The CDR3 loop spans 17 amino acids. This chain's CDR3 is CASSESRLAGGTGELFF. CDR3 nucleotides: TGCGCCAGCAGTGAGTCTAGACTAGCGGGAGGCACCGGGGAGCTGTTTTTT.

The V and J genes are TRBV18 and TRBJ1-2; D possibly corresponds to TRBD1 (5 bases). Germline V gene sequence: CDR1 KGHSH, CDR2 LQKENI. V was pared by 3 bases and J by 8 bases, with 19 bases between. The CDR3 covers 15 residues. Here the CDR3 DNA reads TGTGCCAGCTCACCCGGGGGTTCGATGGATCAGGGCTACACCTTC. It codes for CASSPGGSMDQGYTF. The whole variable domain, remainder taken from reference TRBV18 and TRBJ1-2, is NAGVMQNPRHLVRRRGQEARLRCSPMKGHSHVYWYRQLPEEGLKFMVYLQKENIIDESGMPKERFSAEFPKEGPSILRIQQVVRGDSAAYFCASSPGGSMDQGYTFGSGTRLTVV.

This sequence joins TRBV5-4 and TRBJ2-1; possible D gene TRBD2, 6 bases. This CDR3 is 17 amino acids long. The V end was cut by 2 bases, the J end by 0 bases, with 15 bases between. Per the germline V gene, CDR1 is SGHNT and CDR2 is YYREEE (reference sequence). The chain's CDR3 is CASSFKIGSPSYNEQFF. Written as DNA, the CDR3 is TGTGCCAGCAGCTTTAAAATCGGGAGCCCCTCCTACAATGAGCAGTTCTTC.

The rearrangement uses TRBV7-9 and TRBJ1-3; no definite D call. Germline CDR1 and CDR2: SEHNR and FQNEAQ (reference sequence). There are 13 residues in the CDR3. V lost 5 bases and J 8 bases, leaving 13 bases between the germline ends. The CDR3 DNA is TGTGCCAGCAGCCCAAGGTCCGGGGACACCATATATTTT. Translated, it gives CASSPRSGDTIYF.

This chain connects TRBV5-1 to TRBJ1-6, with 11 bases matching TRBD1. With V trimmed by 4 bases and J by 9 bases, 3 bases remained unmatched. This CDR3 has 14 amino acids. CDR1 and CDR2 (germline): SGHRS, YFSETQ. DNA of the CDR3: TGCGCCAGCAGCCCGGGGACAGGGGGTTCACCCCTCCACTTT. This codes for CASSPGTGGSPLHF.

CDR3 residues: CASSVDSKHTDTQYF. CDR3 coding DNA: TGTGCCAGCAGCGTAGATTCAAAACACACAGATACGCAGTATTTT. The chain combines TRBV9 with TRBJ2-3; the D is unclear. Germline V lookup: CDR1 SGDLS, CDR2 YYNGEE. CDR3 length equals 15 residues. Trimming left V 0 bases short and J 2 bases short, with 10 bases between.

The chain carries TRBV27 and TRBJ2-5; the match to TRBD2 covers 11 bases. Trimming cost V 4 bases and J 9 bases; bases outside gene matches: 4. Germline-derived CDR1 and CDR2 are MNHEY and SMNVEV (reference sequence). This CDR3 contains 13 residues. The CDR3 region is CASSSSGRTAQYF. CDR3 coding DNA: TGTGCCAGCAGTTCTAGCGGGAGGACGGCCCAGTACTTC.

This chain joins TRBV14 and TRBJ2-7, with a possible D match to TRBD1 (5 bases). V was pared by 1 base and J by 4 bases, with 11 bases between. This CDR3 comprises 14 residues. Per germline, CDR1 SGHDN and CDR2 FVKESK. The CDR3 is CASSQVSGPYEQYF. CDR3 DNA: TGTGCCAGCAGCCAAGTCTCAGGGCCATACGAGCAGTACTTC.

This sequence joins TRBV1 and TRBJ1-1. TRBV1 represents a pseudogene. This CDR3 contains 9 residues. The CDR3 reads CTSAREAFF. As DNA, the CDR3 is TGCACCAGCGCGCGTGAAGCTTTCTTT.

The gene calls are TRBV6-5 and TRBJ2-7; D possibly corresponds to TRBD2 (5 bases). The CDR3 totals 12 residues. Germline V gives CDR1 MNHEY, CDR2 SVGAGI. Trimming pared 8 bases from V and 11 bases from J, leaving 19 bases between. In DNA, the CDR3 is TGTGCCAGCGGAGAGTTAGGACGGGAAGAGTACTTC. This sequence encodes CASGELGREEYF.

This clone was detected only a few times. This sequence joins TRBV19 and TRBJ1-5; D gene ambiguous. Germline-derived CDR1 and CDR2 are LNHDA and SQIVND (reference sequence). V was shortened by 5 bases and J by 3 bases, with 14 bases between the two germline ends. The CDR3 has 15 amino acids. The CDR3 protein is CASSHRAADNQPQHF. DNA for the CDR3: TGTGCCAGTAGTCACAGAGCCGCTGACAATCAGCCCCAGCATTTT.

This clone was counted a single time. The J gene is TRBJ2-5, the V gene TRBV25-1; tentative D call: TRBD2 (6 bases). The ends were cut back, 2 bases at V and 4 bases at J, with 8 bases in the middle. This CDR3 is built from 13 residues. The germline CDR1 and CDR2 sequences are MGHDK and SYGVNS. CDR3 loop: CASSELGGETQYF. CDR3 nucleotide sequence: TGTGCCAGCAGTGAACTGGGAGGAGAGACCCAGTACTTC. The complete variable domain, with remaining parts taken from reference TRBV25-1 and TRBJ2-5, reads EADIYQTPRYLVIGTGKKITLECSQTMGHDKMYWYQQDPGMELHLIHYSYGVNSTEKGDLSSESTVSRIRTEHFPLTLESARPSHTSQYLCASSELGGETQYFGPGTRLLVL.

There are a few counts of this clone. The chain employs TRBV7-9 and TRBJ2-2; 7 bases agree with TRBD2. Per the germline V gene, CDR1 is SEHNR and CDR2 is FQNEAQ (reference sequence). The CDR3 runs 14 residues. V shed 3 bases, J shed 4 bases, and the junction held 2 bases outside the gene matches. DNA for the CDR3: TGTGCCAGCAGCTTTGGCGGGGGCACCGGGGAGCTGTTTTTT. Translating it yields CASSFGGGTGELFF.

The chain joins TRBV19 to TRBJ2-7, with D unresolved. The germline V gene has CDR1 LNHDA and CDR2 SQIVND (reference sequence). The length of the CDR3 is 15 residues. The V end was cut by 1 base, the J end by 1 base, with 11 bases between. This CDR3 is CASSIGGSFSYEQYF. The CDR3 DNA reads as TGTGCCAGTAGTATAGGAGGTTCCTTTTCCTACGAGCAGTACTTC.

This clone was recorded only once. The chain joins TRBV5-6 to TRBJ2-7; 9 nucleotides line up with TRBD1. The V gene's germline CDR1 is SGHDT and CDR2 YYEEEE. Germline trimming cut 1 base from V and 5 bases from J; bases unmatched to any gene: 7. There are 15 residues in the CDR3. CDR3 coding DNA: TGTGCCAGCAGCTTGTTAGGACAGGGGTACCACGAGCAGTACTTC. Translated, it gives CASSLLGQGYHEQYF.

V usage is TRBV7-9 and J usage is TRBJ1-2, with D unresolved. V was shortened by 1 base and J by 7 bases, with 7 bases between the two germline ends. Looked up from germline, CDR1 is SEHNR and CDR2 is FQNEAQ (reference sequence). The CDR3 spans 12 residues. The CDR3 sequence is CASSLEYGGYTF. The DNA of the CDR3 is TGTGCCAGCAGCTTAGAGTACGGTGGCTACACCTTC.

The chain's CDR3 is CASSLGGSTDTQYF. DNA for the CDR3: TGTGCCAGCAGCTTGGGCGGTAGCACAGATACGCAGTATTTT. The chain is built from TRBV5-5 and TRBJ2-3; D is unresolved. V lost 0 bases, J lost 0 bases, and 5 bases lay in between. The length of the CDR3 is 14 residues. The germline V gene encodes CDR1 SGHKS and CDR2 YYEKEE (reference sequence).

The genes are TRBV28 and TRBJ2-7, with a weak D call TRBD1 (6 bases). The ends were cut back, 2 bases at V and 1 base at J, with 12 bases in the middle. The CDR3 loop spans 15 amino acids. CDR1 is MDHEN, CDR2 SYDVKM, per germline. The CDR3 loop reads CASSLMEGQSYEQYF. The CDR3 bases are TGTGCCAGCAGTTTAATGGAAGGACAGTCCTACGAGCAGTACTTC.

In DNA, the CDR3 is TGTGCCAGCAGTTACGGGACTAGCTCCTACGAGCAGTACTTC. It yields the protein CASSYGTSSYEQYF. The V call is TRBV6-5, the J call TRBJ2-5; 8 nucleotides line up with TRBD2. The J call may be in error: the DNA end matches TRBJ2-7 better. Germline V CDR1 and CDR2: MNHEY, SVGAGI. This CDR3 contains 14 residues.